The T cell receptor beta chain under discussion was sequenced for a study of blood T cell repertoires in COVID-19. Germline lookup yields CDR1 MDHEN and CDR2 SYDVKM. J gave up 7 bases and V 6 bases, and 10 bases lay outside the gene matches. CDR3 length: 15 amino acids. Only in-frame clones appear in the TCRdb table, and some are missing; sequencing was by immunoSEQ multiplex PCR. In the table there are some 83,000 clones, about 83% of which are singletons. The clonotype was recovered from a woman of 80 years or more with active or convalescent COVID-19. The sequenced sample consisted of peripheral blood. The chain joins TRBV28 to TRBJ1-4; 8 nucleotides agree with TRBD1. The CDR3 nucleotides are TGTGCCAGCAGCCACCGGACAGGGCGGGGTGAAAAACTGTTTTTT. Amino acid sequence: CASSHRTGRGEKLFF.